This T cell receptor beta chain was sequenced during a study of Ad26.COV2.S vaccination and SARS-CoV-2 variants. Study in general: Participants got Ad26.COV2.S intramuscularly, once or twice 56 days apart. Regarding the study as a whole: It was vaccine recipients, not placebo recipients, who had the higher spike-specific TCR breadth.

The CDR3 is 14 amino acids. V was pared by 2 bases and J by 1 base, with 7 bases between. Germline loops: CDR1 SGHDT, CDR2 YYEEEE. Here immunoSEQ multiplex PCR was the method, and the copy in TCRdb shows in-frame clones only, minus some. The sample holds 350,000 to 450,000 clones; 83% are singletons and the top ten take about 7.4%. Treatment here: around 19 received Ad26.COV2.S at low or high dose, single or two shots; roughly 5 received placebo; per-sample allocation not given. It was on day 63 after the first vaccine or placebo injection that samples were taken. This vaccine is an Ad26 vector that expresses the Wuhan-strain SARS-CoV-2 spike. A remark on this clone: Antigen specificity is unknown.

Source: peripheral blood, taken in a trial of Ad26.COV2.S vaccine versus placebo. J is TRBJ1-5 and V is TRBV5-6; D gene ambiguous. The TCR sequence derives from a person between 18 and 65 years old who received the Ad26.COV2.S COVID-19 vaccine or a placebo. CDR3 amino acids: CASSFGGSNQPQHF. CDR3 coding DNA: TGTGCCAGCAGCTTCGGAGGGAGCAATCAGCCCCAGCATTTT.